The 20 T cell receptor beta chains listed next were all sequenced from one sample in a study of identical twins. TCRdb re-derived calls from the 5' RACE reads in MiXCR, one entry per CDR3 protein. This table holds some 240,000 distinct CDR3 sequences, about 11% found once. The sequenced material came from memory T cells sorted from blood. These receptor sequences come from a man over 45 in good health.

This clonotype was seen repeatedly, ten times or more. The genes are TRBV3-1 and TRBJ1-6; a possible D gene is TRBD1 (5 bases). Germline V CDR1 and CDR2: LGHDT, YNNKEL (reference sequence). This CDR3 contains 15 residues. Trimming took 0 bases from V and 10 from J, leaving 13 bases between them. CDR3 residues: CASSQDWAGKSPLHF. Here the CDR3 DNA reads TGTGCCAGCAGCCAAGATTGGGCAGGGAAATCACCCCTCCACTTT.

This clonotype turned up a few times. The rearrangement links TRBV19 to TRBJ2-7; 7 bases agree with TRBD2. The CDR3 spans 13 residues. V lost 5 bases to trimming and J lost 7 bases; unmatched junction nucleotides: 8. CDR1 is LNHDA and CDR2 is SQIVND in the germline V gene (reference sequence). CDR3 bases: TGTGCCAGTAGTTCCGGCCCGCGGGGGGAGCAGTACTTC. Encoded protein: CASSSGPRGEQYF.

In its sample, this clonotype was seen many times. The chain links TRBV10-3 to TRBJ2-1; D perhaps matches TRBD2 (6 bases). This CDR3 is built from 15 residues. The V end lost 6 bases, the J end lost 1 base, and 13 bases lay between the germline ends. Germline loops: CDR1 ENHRY, CDR2 SYGVKD. In DNA, the CDR3 is TGTGCCATCAGGGGAGGTATCGGTTCCTACAATGAGCAGTTCTTC. Translation: CAIRGGIGSYNEQFF.

This clonotype has ten or more counts. The chain combines TRBV29-1 with TRBJ2-1; D call uncertain. The V end lost 7 bases, the J end lost 1 base, and 11 bases lay between the germline ends. The CDR3 spans 13 residues. Germline CDR1 is SQVTM and CDR2 is ANQGSEA. The CDR3 region is CSAGSKSYNEQFF. CDR3 sequence (DNA): TGCAGCGCTGGTTCAAAATCCTACAATGAGCAGTTCTTC.

The J gene is TRBJ1-6, the V gene TRBV20-1; TRBD1 might be the D (5 bases). The ends were cut back, 3 bases at V and 2 bases at J, with 8 bases in the middle. The CDR3 extends over 14 amino acids. The V gene's germline CDR1 is DFQATT and CDR2 SNEGSKA (reference sequence). CDR3 sequence: CSASLGPYNSPLHF. CDR3 DNA: TGCAGTGCTAGTTTGGGGCCCTATAATTCACCCCTCCACTTT.

This clonotype has at least ten counts. This chain links TRBV12-3 or TRBV12-4 with TRBJ2-7; 8 bases are shared with TRBD1. This CDR3 comprises 14 residues. The ends lost 3 bases at V and 2 bases at J; junction bases unmatched: 3. CDR3 sequence (DNA): TGTGCCAGCAGTTTTTTGACAGGGGCCTACGAGCAGTACTTC. It specifies CASSFLTGAYEQYF.

This clonotype showed up just a few times. J is TRBJ1-6 and V is TRBV7-2; unclear D gene. The CDR3 totals 15 residues. CDR1 and CDR2 (germline): SGHTA, FQGNSA. The germline V and J ends were trimmed by 0 bases and 5 bases, with 8 bases remaining between them. CDR3 sequence (DNA): TGTGCCAGCAGCTTAGCCGGACGGAATAATTCACCCCTCCACTTT. It is translated as CASSLAGRNNSPLHF.

This chain connects TRBV25-1 to TRBJ2-7; D call uncertain. CDR3 length: 12 residues. Germline CDR1 and CDR2: MGHDK and SYGVNS. V shed 3 bases and J shed 2 bases, with 5 bases lying between them. The CDR3 loop is CASSDRTYEQYF. For the CDR3, the DNA is TGTGCCAGCAGTGATCGGACCTACGAGCAGTACTTC.

This clonotype was detected only a few times. The gene calls are TRBV3-1 and TRBJ2-2; the match to TRBD1 covers 8 bases. The germline gives CDR1 LGHDT, CDR2 YNNKEL (reference sequence). The CDR3 covers 19 residues. J lost 5 bases, V lost 0 bases, and 14 bases had no gene match. CDR3 bases: TGTGCCAGCAGCCAAGACCCCGCGAGGACAGGGCGAAGAACCGGGGAGCTGTTTTTT. It translates to CASSQDPARTGRRTGELFF.

This chain uses TRBV19 with TRBJ1-1; D is possibly TRBD1 (5 bases). Looked up from germline, CDR1 is LNHDA and CDR2 is SQIVND (reference sequence). With 3 bases removed from V and 0 bases from J, the gap between germline ends came to 8 bases. The CDR3 totals 14 residues. The CDR3 region is CASSISDMNTEAFF. The CDR3 nucleotides read TGTGCCAGTAGTATTTCGGACATGAACACTGAAGCTTTCTTT.

The rearrangement links TRBV7-6 to TRBJ1-1; 8 nucleotides line up with TRBD1. There are 14 residues in the CDR3. The junction had 16 bases not matched to a gene; V was cut back by 5 bases and J by 14 bases. Germline V gene lookup returns CDR1 SGHVS and CDR2 FNYEAQ. The CDR3 DNA reads TGTGCCAGCAGCCGGAGAGACAGGGGAGAGGTAGTGTTCTTT. Translating gives CASSRRDRGEVVFF. Based on the CDR3 plus reference TRBV7-6 and TRBJ1-1, the full variable domain is GAGVSQSPRYKVTKRGQDVALRCDPISGHVSLYWYRQALGQGPEFLTYFNYEAQQDKSGLPNDRFSAERPEGSISTLTIQRTEQRDSAMYRCASSRRDRGEVVFFGQGTRLTVV.

This clonotype was detected many times. The CDR3 DNA follows: TGCGCCAGCAGCCAATGGATCGGGGGGGACCTAGCCAAAAACATTCAGTACTTC. Protein: CASSQWIGGDLAKNIQYF. J is TRBJ2-4 and V is TRBV4-1; 8 positions agree with TRBD2. Trimming cost V 2 bases and J 0 bases; bases outside gene matches: 9. CDR1 and CDR2 from the germline V gene are MGHRA and YSYEKL. The CDR3 totals 18 residues.

This clonotype was observed a handful of times. The chain employs TRBV20-1 and TRBJ2-1, with 9 nucleotides matching TRBD2. V gave up 6 bases and J gave up 0 bases; unmatched junction bases: 12. The CDR3 is made up of 17 amino acids. Germline V lookup: CDR1 DFQATT, CDR2 SNEGSKA (reference sequence). CDR3 DNA: TGCAGTGCCACGACTAGCGGCCCCTGGGGCTCCTACAATGAGCAGTTCTTC. Protein product: CSATTSGPWGSYNEQFF.

The gene calls are TRBV21-1 and TRBJ2-7. TRBV21-1 is an annotated pseudogene. This CDR3 contains 15 residues. CDR3 residues: CASSLRRLSSYEQYF. CDR3 in DNA: TGTGCCAGCAGCCTTCGCCGATTAAGCTCCTACGAGCAGTACTTC.

At least ten counts were recorded for this clonotype. The chain carries TRBV10-3 and TRBJ1-4; TRBD1 is a possible D gene (5 bases). Germline CDR1 and CDR2: ENHRY and SYGVKD. The V and J ends lost 7 bases and 8 bases respectively, with 14 bases between them. This CDR3 contains 13 residues. The CDR3 DNA sequence: TGTGCCATCAAGGGACCGGGGAACGAAAAACTGTTTTTT. It yields the protein CAIKGPGNEKLFF.

This clonotype was seen at least ten times. The rearrangement joins TRBV6-5 to TRBJ1-1; D call uncertain. Trimming removed 2 bases from V and 4 bases from J, with 8 bases in between. Germline-derived CDR1 and CDR2 are MNHEY and SVGAGI. The CDR3 contains 13 residues. The CDR3 spells CASSYQQPTEAFF. The CDR3 nucleotides are TGTGCCAGCAGTTACCAACAACCCACTGAAGCTTTCTTT.

This chain joins TRBV2 and TRBJ1-5, with 7 bases identical to TRBD1. Germline CDR1 and CDR2: SNHLY and FYNNEI. The junction had 9 bases not matched to a gene; V was cut back by 7 bases and J by 3 bases. The length of the CDR3 is 15 residues. CDR3 in DNA: TGTGCCAGCACAAAAGACAGGGCGAACAATCAGCCCCAGCATTTT. Translation: CASTKDRANNQPQHF.

This clonotype was seen only a few times. This chain joins TRBV27 and TRBJ2-5; D gene uncertain. Germline CDR1 is MNHEY and CDR2 is SMNVEV (reference sequence). The length of the CDR3 is 14 residues. V lost 2 bases to trimming and J lost 7 bases, with 14 bases between them. The CDR3 DNA reads TGTGCCAGCAGTTTAAGGACCGAGCCGGGGACCCAGTACTTC. Translating it yields CASSLRTEPGTQYF.

This clonotype was seen ten or more times. The rearrangement uses TRBV10-3 and TRBJ2-7; D may be TRBD1 or TRBD2 (5 bases each). Germline V lookup: CDR1 ENHRY, CDR2 SYGVKD. The CDR3 spans 16 residues. The germline V and J ends were trimmed by 3 bases and 0 bases, with 15 bases remaining between them. The CDR3 here is CAISDRDAISSYEQYF. The CDR3 DNA is TGTGCCATCAGTGACAGGGACGCCATCTCCTCCTACGAGCAGTACTTC.

The sample holds a few counts of this clonotype. CDR3 sequence reads: CAISESNRGSYGYTF. The CDR3 DNA reads as TGTGCCATCAGTGAGTCGAATCGAGGGTCGTATGGCTACACCTTC. The gene calls are TRBV10-3 and TRBJ1-2; D not resolved. CDR1 and CDR2 (germline): ENHRY, SYGVKD. The V and J ends lost 0 bases and 5 bases respectively, with 13 bases between them. This CDR3 is built from 15 residues.